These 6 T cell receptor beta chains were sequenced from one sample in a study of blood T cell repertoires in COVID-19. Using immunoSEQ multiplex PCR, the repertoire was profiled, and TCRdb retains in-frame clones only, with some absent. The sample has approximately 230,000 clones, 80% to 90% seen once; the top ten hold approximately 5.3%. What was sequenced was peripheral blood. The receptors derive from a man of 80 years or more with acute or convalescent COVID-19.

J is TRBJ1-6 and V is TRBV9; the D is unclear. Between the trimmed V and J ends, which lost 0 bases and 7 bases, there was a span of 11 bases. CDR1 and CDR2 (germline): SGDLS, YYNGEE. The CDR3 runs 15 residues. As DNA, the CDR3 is TGTGCCAGCAGCGTAGGGGTGGAGCTAAATTCACCCCTCCACTTT. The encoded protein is CASSVGVELNSPLHF.

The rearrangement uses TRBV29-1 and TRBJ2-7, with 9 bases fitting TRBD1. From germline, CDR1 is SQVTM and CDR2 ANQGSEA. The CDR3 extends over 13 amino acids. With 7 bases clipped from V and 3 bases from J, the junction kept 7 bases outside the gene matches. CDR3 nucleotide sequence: TGCAGCGCTATCGGGGACAGGGTCTACGAGCAGTACTTC. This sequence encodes CSAIGDRVYEQYF.

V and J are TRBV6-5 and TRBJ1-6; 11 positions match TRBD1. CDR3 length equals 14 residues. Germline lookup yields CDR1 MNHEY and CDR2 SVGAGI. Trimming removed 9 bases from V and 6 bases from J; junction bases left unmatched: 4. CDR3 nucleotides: TGTGCCAGTCGGACAGGGGGCACTAATTCACCCCTCCACTTT. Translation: CASRTGGTNSPLHF.

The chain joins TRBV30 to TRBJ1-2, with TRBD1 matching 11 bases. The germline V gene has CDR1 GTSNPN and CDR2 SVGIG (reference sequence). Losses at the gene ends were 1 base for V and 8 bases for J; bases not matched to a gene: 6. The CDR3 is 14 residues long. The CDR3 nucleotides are TGTGCCTGGAGTGCACTAAGGACAGGGGGCGGCTACACCTTC. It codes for CAWSALRTGGGYTF.

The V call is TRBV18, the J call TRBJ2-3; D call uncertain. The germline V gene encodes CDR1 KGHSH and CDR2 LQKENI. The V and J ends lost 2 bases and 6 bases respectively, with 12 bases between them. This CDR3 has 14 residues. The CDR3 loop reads CASSPGLVMDTQYF. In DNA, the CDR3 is TGTGCCAGCTCACCAGGCCTAGTAATGGATACGCAGTATTTT.

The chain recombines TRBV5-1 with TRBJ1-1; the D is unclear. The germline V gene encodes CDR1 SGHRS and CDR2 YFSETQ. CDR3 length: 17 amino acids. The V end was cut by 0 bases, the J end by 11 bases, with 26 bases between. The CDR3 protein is CASSLAKGFGVSSEAFF. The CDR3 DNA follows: TGCGCCAGCAGCTTGGCCAAGGGTTTCGGGGTCTCCTCCGAGGCTTTCTTT.